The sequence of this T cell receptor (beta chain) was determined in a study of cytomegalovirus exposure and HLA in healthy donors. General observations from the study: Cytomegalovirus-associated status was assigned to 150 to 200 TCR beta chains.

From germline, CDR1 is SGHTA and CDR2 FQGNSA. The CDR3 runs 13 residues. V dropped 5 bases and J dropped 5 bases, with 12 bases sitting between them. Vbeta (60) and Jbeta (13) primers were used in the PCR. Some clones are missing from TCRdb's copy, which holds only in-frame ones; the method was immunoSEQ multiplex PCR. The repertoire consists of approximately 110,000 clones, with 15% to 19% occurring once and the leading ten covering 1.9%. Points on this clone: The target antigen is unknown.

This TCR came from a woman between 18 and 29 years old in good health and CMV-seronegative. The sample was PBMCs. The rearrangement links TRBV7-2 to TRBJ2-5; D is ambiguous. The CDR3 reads CASSMAQIETQYF. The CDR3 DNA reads TGTGCCAGCAGCATGGCACAAATTGAGACCCAGTACTTC.